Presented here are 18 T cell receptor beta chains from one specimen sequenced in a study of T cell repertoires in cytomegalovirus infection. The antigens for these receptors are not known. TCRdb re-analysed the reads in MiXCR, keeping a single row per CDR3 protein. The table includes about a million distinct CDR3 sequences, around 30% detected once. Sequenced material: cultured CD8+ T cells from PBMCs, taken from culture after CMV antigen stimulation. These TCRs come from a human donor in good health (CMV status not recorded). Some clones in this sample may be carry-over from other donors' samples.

The DNA of the CDR3 is TGCGCCAGCAGCCCACATGGGTATGGCAATCAGCCCCAGCATTTT. As protein: CASSPHGYGNQPQHF. The chain links TRBV5-1 to TRBJ1-5, with no clear D. Trimming cost V 4 bases and J 2 bases, with 13 bases left between them. Looked up from germline, CDR1 is SGHRS and CDR2 is YFSETQ. The CDR3 length is 15 residues.

The CDR3 bases are TGTGCCAGCAGCTCCGAAAAAGGCGGGACAGTAAATGAAAAACTGTTTTTT. It is translated as CASSSEKGGTVNEKLFF. The chain is built from TRBV11-3 and TRBJ1-4; 7 bases align to TRBD1. Per germline, CDR1 SGHNT and CDR2 YENEEA. The CDR3 contains 17 residues. The V segment lost 4 bases and the J segment 5 bases; nucleotides outside the gene matches: 13. Supplemented by reference TRBV11-3 and TRBJ1-4, the full variable domain reads EAGVVQSPRYKIIEKKQPVAFWCNPISGHNTLYWYLQNLGQGPELLIRYENEEAVDDSQLPKDRFSAERLKGVDSTLKIQPAELGDSAVYLCASSSEKGGTVNEKLFFGSGTQLSVL.

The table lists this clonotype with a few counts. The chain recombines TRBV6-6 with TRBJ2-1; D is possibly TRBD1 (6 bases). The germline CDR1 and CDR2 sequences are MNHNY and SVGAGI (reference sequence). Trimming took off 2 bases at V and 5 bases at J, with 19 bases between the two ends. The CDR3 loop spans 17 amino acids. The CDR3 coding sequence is TGTGCCAGCAGTTACCCGAGGGACAACCTTGGGGACAATGAGCAGTTCTTC. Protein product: CASSYPRDNLGDNEQFF.

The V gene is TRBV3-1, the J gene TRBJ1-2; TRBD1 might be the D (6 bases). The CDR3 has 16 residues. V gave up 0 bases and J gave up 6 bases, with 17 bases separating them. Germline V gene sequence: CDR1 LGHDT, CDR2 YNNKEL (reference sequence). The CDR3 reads CASSQEMGATHNGYTF. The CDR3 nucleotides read TGTGCCAGCAGCCAAGAAATGGGGGCGACCCATAATGGCTACACCTTC.

The CDR3 DNA reads as TGTGCCAGCAGCCTAGGACTAGCGTGGTACCAAGAGACCCAGTACTTC. This encodes CASSLGLAWYQETQYF. The rearrangement uses TRBV6-2 or TRBV6-3 and TRBJ2-5; 9 bases map to TRBD2. With V trimmed by 6 bases and J by 0 bases, 8 bases remained unmatched. This CDR3 has 16 amino acids. Looked up from germline, CDR1 is MNHEY and CDR2 is SVGEGT.

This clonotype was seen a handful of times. CDR3 residues: CASSLATGTESTGELFF. The CDR3 coding sequence is TGTGCCAGCAGCTTAGCGACTGGGACAGAGAGCACCGGGGAGCTGTTTTTT. This rearrangement joins TRBV7-9 to TRBJ2-2; 7 nucleotides align to TRBD1. J gave up 4 bases and V 0 bases, and 8 bases lay outside the gene matches. The CDR3 has 17 amino acids. Germline V gives CDR1 SEHNR, CDR2 FQNEAQ (reference sequence).

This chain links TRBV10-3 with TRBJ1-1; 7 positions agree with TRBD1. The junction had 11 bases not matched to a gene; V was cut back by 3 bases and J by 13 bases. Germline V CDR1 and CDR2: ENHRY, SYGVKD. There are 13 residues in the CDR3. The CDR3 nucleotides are TGTGCCATCAGTGATTCAGGGGGTTTCTTTGGTTTCTTT. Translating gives CAISDSGGFFGFF.

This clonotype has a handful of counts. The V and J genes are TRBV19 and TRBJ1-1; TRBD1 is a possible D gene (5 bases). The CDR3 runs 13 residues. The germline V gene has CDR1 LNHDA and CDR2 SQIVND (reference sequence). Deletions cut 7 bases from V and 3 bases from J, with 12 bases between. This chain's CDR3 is CASNEGGDTEAFF. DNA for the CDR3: TGTGCCAGTAACGAAGGAGGGGACACTGAAGCTTTCTTT.

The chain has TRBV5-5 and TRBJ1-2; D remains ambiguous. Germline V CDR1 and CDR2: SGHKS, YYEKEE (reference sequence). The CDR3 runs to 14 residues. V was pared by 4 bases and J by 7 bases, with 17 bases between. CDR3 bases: TGTGCCAGCAGCCGCCGTGGGAAAAGTGGTGGCTACACCTTC. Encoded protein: CASSRRGKSGGYTF.

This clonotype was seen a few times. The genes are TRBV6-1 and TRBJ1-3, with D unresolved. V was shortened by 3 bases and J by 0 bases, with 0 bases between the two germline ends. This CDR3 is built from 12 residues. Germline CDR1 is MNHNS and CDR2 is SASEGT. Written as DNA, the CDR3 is TGTGCCAGCAGTGACTCTGGAAACACCATATATTTT. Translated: CASSDSGNTIYF.

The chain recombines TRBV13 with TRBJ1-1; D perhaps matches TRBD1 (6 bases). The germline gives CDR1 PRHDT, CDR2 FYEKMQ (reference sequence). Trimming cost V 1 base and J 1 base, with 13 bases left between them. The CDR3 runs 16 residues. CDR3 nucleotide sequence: TGTGCCAGCAGCTTAGATGGGGGCGCCGGGAACACTGAAGCTTTCTTT. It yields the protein CASSLDGGAGNTEAFF.

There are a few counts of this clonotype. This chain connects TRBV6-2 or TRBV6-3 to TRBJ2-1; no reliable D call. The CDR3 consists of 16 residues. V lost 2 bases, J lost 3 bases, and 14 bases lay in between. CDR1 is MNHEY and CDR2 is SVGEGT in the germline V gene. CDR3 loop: CASSYPRAHLYNEQFF. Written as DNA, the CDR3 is TGTGCCAGCAGTTACCCCCGGGCCCACCTCTACAATGAGCAGTTCTTC.

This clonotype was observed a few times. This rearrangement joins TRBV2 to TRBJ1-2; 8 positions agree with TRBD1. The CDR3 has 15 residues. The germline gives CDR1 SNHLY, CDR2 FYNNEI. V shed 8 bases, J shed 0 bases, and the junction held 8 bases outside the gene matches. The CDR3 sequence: CASWGQAVTNYGYTF. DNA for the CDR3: TGTGCCAGCTGGGGACAGGCGGTTACTAACTATGGCTACACCTTC. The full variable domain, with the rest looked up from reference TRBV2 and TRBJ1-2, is EPEVTQTPSHQVTQMGQEVILRCVPISNHLYFYWYRQILGQKVEFLVSFYNNEISEKSEIFDDQFSVERPDGSNFTLKIRSTKLEDSAMYFCASWGQAVTNYGYTFGSGTRLTVV.

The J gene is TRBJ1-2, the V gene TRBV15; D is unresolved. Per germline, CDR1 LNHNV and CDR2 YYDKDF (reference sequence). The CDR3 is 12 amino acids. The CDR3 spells CVTWGNSQGYTF. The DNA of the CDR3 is TGTGTCACTTGGGGAAATTCGCAGGGCTACACCTTC. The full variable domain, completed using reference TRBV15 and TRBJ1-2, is DAMVIQNPRYQVTQFGKPVTLSCSQTLNHNVMYWYQQKSSQAPKLLFHYYDKDFNNEADTPDNFQSRRPNTSFCFLDIRSPGLGDTAMYLCVTWGNSQGYTFGSGTRLTVV.

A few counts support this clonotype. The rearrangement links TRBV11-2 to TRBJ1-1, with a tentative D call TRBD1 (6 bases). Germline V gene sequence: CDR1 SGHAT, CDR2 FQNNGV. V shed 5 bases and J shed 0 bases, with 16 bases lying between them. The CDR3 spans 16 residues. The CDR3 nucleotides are TGTGCCAGCAGCATCCAGTACAGGGTAATGAACACTGAAGCTTTCTTT. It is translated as CASSIQYRVMNTEAFF.

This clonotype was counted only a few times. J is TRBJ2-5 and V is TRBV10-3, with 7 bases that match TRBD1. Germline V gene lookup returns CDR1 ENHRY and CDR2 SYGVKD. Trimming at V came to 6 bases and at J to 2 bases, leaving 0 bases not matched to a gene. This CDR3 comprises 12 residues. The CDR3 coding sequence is TGTGCCATCAGGGACAGGCAAGAGACCCAGTACTTC. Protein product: CAIRDRQETQYF.

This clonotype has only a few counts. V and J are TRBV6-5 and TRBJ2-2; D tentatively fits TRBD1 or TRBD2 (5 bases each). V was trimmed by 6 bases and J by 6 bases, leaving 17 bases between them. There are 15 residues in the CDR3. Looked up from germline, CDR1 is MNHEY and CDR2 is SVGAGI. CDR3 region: CASSQGALGAGELFF. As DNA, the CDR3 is TGTGCCAGCAGCCAGGGCGCTCTCGGGGCCGGGGAGCTGTTTTTT.

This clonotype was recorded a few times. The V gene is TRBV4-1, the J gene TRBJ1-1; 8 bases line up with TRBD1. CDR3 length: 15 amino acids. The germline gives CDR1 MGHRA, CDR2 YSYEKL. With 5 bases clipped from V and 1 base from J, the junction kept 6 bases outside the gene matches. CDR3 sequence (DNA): TGCGCCAGCAGCTACACAGGGGGTTCGAACACTGAAGCTTTCTTT. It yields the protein CASSYTGGSNTEAFF.